Detailed here is one T cell receptor beta chain. No antigen is known for it. This sample is drawn from a study of blood T cells in healthy people across ages. A sample-barcoded 5' primer and a J-beta primer mix were used in a second PCR of about 7 to 12 cycles. Each CDR3 protein gets one entry after TCRdb re-called the 5' RACE reads with MiXCR. The data show approximately 850,000 distinct CDR3 sequences, with around 43% seen just once and roughly 19% held by the top ten. Whole-study findings and limits: Diversity estimates drawn from one million T cells were deemed underestimates. Long-lived and aged donors differed, with more naive CD4+ cells and higher diversity in the long-lived. There was a strong correlation between TCR beta diversity and naive T cell percentage. Per million T cells, the diversity of TCR beta decreased roughly linearly as age advanced.

The sequenced sample consisted of blood. This sequence was found in a man in his 60s in good health.

The DNA for the CDR3 is TGTGCCAGCAGCTTTGGGGAAAATGAGCAGTTCTTC. Translation: CASSFGENEQFF. The V call is TRBV7-3, the J call TRBJ2-1; D unresolved. From germline, CDR1 is SGHTA and CDR2 FQGTGA. V lost 3 bases, J lost 7 bases, and 7 bases lay in between. This CDR3 is built from 12 residues.